The T cell receptor (beta chain) described here comes from a study of response to subunit inactivated influenza vaccine. Regarding the study as a whole: It was the authors' suggestion that each seasonal influenza vaccination recruits few new T cells.

TCRdb reprocessed the RT-PCR reads via MiXCR and lists one record per CDR3 protein. The sample carries 710,000 or so distinct CDR3 sequences, approximately 14% recorded once. Worth noting for this clonotype: The antigen remains unidentified.

This sample comprised PBMCs from blood, obtained 11 to 12 days after vaccination. The TCR comes from a man aged 50-59 years who received an inactivated influenza vaccine.

The CDR3 reads CASSLAPGTATGELFF. The CDR3 nucleotides are TGTGCCAGCAGCTTAGCCCCCGGGACAGCCACCGGGGAGCTGTTTTTT. The V and J genes are TRBV7-9 and TRBJ2-2; 7 bases line up with TRBD1. The germline CDR1 and CDR2 sequences are SEHNR and FQNEAQ (reference sequence). The CDR3 covers 16 residues. Trimming took 0 bases from V and 4 from J; bases not matched to a gene: 5.